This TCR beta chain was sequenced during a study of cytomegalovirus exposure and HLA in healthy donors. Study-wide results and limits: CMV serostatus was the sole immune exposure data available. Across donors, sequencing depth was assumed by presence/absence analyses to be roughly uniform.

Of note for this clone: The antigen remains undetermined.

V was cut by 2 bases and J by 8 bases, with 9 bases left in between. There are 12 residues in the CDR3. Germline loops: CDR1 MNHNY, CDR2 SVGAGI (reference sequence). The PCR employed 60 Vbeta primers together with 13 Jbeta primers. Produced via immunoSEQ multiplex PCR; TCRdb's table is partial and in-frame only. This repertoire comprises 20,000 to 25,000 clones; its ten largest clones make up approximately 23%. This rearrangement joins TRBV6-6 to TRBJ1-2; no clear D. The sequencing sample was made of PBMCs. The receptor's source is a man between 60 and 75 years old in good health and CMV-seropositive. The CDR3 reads CASSYESRGYTF. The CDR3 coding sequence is TGTGCCAGCAGTTACGAGTCGCGGGGCTACACCTTC.